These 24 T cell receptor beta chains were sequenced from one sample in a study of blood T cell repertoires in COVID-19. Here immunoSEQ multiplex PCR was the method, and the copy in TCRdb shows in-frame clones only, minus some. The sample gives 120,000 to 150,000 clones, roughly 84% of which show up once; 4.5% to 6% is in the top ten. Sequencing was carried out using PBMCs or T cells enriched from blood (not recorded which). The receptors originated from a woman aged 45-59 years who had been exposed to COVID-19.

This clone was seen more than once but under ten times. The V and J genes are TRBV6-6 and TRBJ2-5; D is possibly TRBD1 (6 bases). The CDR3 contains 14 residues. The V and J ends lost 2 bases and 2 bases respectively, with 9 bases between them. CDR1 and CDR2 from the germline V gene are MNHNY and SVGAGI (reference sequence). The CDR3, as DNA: TGTGCCAGCAGTTACCCGGGACAACAAGAGACCCAGTACTTC. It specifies CASSYPGQQETQYF.

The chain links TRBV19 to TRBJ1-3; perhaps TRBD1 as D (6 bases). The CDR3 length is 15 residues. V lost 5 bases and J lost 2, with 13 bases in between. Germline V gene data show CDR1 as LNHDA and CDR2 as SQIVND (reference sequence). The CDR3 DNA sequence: TGTGCCAGTAGTGAAAATACAGGGACTGGAAACACCATATATTTT. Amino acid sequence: CASSENTGTGNTIYF.

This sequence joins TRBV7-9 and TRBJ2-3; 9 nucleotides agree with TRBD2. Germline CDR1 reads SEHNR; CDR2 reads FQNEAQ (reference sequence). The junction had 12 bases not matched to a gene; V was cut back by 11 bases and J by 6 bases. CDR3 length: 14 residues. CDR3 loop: CAGARLAGKDTQYF. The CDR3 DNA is TGTGCCGGGGCGAGGCTAGCGGGGAAGGATACGCAGTATTTT. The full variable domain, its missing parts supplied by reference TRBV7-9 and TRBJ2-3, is DTGVSQNPRHKITKRGQNVTFRCDPISEHNRLYWYRQTLGQGPEFLTYFQNEAQLEKSRLLSDRFSAERPKGSFSTLEIQRTEQGDSAMYLCAGARLAGKDTQYFGPGTRLTVL.

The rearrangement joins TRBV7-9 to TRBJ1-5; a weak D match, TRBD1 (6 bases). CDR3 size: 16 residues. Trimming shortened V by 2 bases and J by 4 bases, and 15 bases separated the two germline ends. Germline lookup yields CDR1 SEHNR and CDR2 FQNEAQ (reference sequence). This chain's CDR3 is CASSLYYGTKNQPQHF. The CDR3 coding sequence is TGTGCCAGCAGCTTATACTATGGGACAAAAAATCAGCCCCAGCATTTT.

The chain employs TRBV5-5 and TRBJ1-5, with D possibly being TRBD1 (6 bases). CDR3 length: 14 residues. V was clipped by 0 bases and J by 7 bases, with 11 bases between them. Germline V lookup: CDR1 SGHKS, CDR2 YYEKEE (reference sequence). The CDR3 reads CASSLVGGEQPQHF. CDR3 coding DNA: TGTGCCAGCAGCTTGGTAGGGGGGGAACAGCCCCAGCATTTT.

Here the CDR3 DNA reads TGTGCCAGCAGCACCCGGACTAGCGGACTATACGAGCAGTACTTC. It codes for CASSTRTSGLYEQYF. The chain uses TRBV7-2 and TRBJ2-7, with 10 bases matching TRBD2. This CDR3 is 15 amino acids long. With V trimmed by 5 bases and J by 4 bases, 8 bases remained unmatched. Germline loops: CDR1 SGHTA, CDR2 FQGNSA. Supplemented by reference TRBV7-2 and TRBJ2-7, the full variable domain reads GAGVSQSPSNKVTEKGKDVELRCDPISGHTALYWYRQSLGQGLEFLIYFQGNSAPDKSGLPSDRFSAERTGGSVSTLTIQRTQQEDSAVYLCASSTRTSGLYEQYFGPGTRLTVT.

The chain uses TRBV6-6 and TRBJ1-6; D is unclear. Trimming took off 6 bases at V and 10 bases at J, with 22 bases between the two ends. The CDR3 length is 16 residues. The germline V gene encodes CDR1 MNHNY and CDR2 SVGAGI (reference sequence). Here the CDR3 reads CASSSTISAARSPLHF. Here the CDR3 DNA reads TGTGCCAGCAGCAGTACAATTTCGGCGGCGCGATCACCCCTCCACTTT.

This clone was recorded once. Here the CDR3 reads CASSYSVVGRDTEAFF. As DNA, the CDR3 is TGTGCCAGCAGTTACTCGGTCGTAGGGCGGGACACTGAAGCTTTCTTT. The chain has TRBV6-2 or TRBV6-3 and TRBJ1-1; D remains ambiguous. Between the trimmed V and J ends, which lost 0 bases and 3 bases, there was a span of 14 bases. This CDR3 comprises 16 residues. CDR1 is MNHEY and CDR2 is SVGEGT in the germline V gene.

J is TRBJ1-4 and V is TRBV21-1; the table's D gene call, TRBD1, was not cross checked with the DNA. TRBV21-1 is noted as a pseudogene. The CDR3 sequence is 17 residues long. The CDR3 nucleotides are TGTGCCAGCAGCGCCCAGAGAACAGGGGGCACTAATGAAAAACTGTTTTTT. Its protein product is CASSAQRTGGTNEKLFF.

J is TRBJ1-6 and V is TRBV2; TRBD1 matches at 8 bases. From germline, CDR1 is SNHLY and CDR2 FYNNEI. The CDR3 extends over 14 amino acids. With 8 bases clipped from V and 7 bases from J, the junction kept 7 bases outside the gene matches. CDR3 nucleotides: TGTGCCAGCCGCCACAGGGGGACGAATTCACCCCTCCACTTT. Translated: CASRHRGTNSPLHF.

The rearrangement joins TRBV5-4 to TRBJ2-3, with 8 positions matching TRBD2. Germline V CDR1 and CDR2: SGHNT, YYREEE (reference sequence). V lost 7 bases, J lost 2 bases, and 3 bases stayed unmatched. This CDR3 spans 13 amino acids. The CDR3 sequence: CASPSGYTDTQYF. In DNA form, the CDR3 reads TGTGCCAGCCCTAGCGGGTACACAGATACGCAGTATTTT.

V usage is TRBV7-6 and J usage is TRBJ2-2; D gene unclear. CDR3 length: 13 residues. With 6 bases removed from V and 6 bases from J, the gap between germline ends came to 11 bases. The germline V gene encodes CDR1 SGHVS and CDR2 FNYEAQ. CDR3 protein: CASSPTRAGELFF. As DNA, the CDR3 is TGTGCCAGCAGTCCGACCCGGGCCGGGGAGCTGTTTTTT.

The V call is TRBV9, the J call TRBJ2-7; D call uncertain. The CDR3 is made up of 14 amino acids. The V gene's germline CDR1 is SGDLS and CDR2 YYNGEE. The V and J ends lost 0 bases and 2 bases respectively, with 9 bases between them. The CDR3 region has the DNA TGTGCCAGCAGCGTAGGCAGCGTGCCCTACGAGCAGTACTTC. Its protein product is CASSVGSVPYEQYF.

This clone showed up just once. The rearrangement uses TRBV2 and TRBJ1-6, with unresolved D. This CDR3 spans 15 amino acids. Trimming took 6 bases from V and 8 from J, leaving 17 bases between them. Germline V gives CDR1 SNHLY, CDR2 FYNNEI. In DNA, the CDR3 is TGTGCCAGCAGGGGAGATACAATGGGAGATTCACCCCTCCACTTT. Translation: CASRGDTMGDSPLHF.

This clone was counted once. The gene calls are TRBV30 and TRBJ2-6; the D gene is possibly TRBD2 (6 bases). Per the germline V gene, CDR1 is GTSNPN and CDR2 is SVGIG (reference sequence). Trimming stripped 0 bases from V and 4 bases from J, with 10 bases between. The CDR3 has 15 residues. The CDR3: CAWSVGGPGANVLTF. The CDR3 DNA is TGTGCCTGGAGTGTGGGGGGACCGGGGGCCAACGTCCTGACTTTC.

The CDR3 DNA is TGTGCCAGTAGTATTTGTCCCGGGGGGGGCAATCAGCCCCAGCATTTT. It codes for CASSICPGGGNQPQHF. The gene calls are TRBV19 and TRBJ1-5, with a tentative D call TRBD1 (5 bases). This CDR3 spans 16 amino acids. V was pared by 3 bases and J by 2 bases, with 14 bases between. Looked up from germline, CDR1 is LNHDA and CDR2 is SQIVND (reference sequence).

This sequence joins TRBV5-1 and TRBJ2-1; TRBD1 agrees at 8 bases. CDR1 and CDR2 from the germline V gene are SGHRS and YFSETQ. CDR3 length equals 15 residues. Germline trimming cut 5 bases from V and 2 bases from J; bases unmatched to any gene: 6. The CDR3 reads CASRNGTGTYNEQFF. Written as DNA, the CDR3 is TGCGCCAGCAGAAACGGGACAGGAACCTACAATGAGCAGTTCTTC.

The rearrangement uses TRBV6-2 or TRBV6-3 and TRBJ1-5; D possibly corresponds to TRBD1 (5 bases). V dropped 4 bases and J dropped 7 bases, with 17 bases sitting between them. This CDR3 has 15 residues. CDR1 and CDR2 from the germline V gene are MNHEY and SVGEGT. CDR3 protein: CASSFRLGGEQPQHF. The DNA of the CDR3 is TGTGCCAGCAGTTTCAGACTGGGGGGGGAGCAGCCCCAGCATTTT.

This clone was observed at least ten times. The CDR3 sequence is CASSGGAEAFF. The CDR3 DNA reads TGCGCCAGCAGTGGGGGCGCGGAAGCTTTCTTT. The chain employs TRBV10-1 and TRBJ1-1, with D maybe TRBD1 (5 bases). The CDR3 extends over 11 amino acids. The germline V and J ends were trimmed by 4 bases and 8 bases, with 8 bases remaining between them. Germline CDR1 reads WNHNN; CDR2 reads SYGVQD (reference sequence).

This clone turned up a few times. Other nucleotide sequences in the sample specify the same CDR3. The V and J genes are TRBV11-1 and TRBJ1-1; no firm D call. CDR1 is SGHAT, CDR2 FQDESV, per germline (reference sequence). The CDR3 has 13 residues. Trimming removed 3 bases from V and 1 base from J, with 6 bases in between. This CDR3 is CASSFGGNTEAFF. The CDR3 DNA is TGTGCCAGCAGCTTCGGAGGGAACACTGAAGCTTTCTTT.

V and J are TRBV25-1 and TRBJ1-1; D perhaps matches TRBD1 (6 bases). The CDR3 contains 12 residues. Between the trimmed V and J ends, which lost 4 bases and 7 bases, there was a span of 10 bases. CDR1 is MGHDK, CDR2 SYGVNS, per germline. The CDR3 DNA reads TGTGCCAGCAGTGTCGGACAGTTTGAAGCTTTCTTT. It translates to CASSVGQFEAFF. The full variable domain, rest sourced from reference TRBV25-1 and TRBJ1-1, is EADIYQTPRYLVIGTGKKITLECSQTMGHDKMYWYQQDPGMELHLIHYSYGVNSTEKGDLSSESTVSRIRTEHFPLTLESARPSHTSQYLCASSVGQFEAFFGQGTRLTVV.

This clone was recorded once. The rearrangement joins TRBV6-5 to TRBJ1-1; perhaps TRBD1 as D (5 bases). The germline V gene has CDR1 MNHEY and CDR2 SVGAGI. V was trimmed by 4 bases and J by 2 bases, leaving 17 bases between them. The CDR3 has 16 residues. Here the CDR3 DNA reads TGTGCCAGCAGTTTTACCCGGTTTGGGGCCAACACTGAAGCTTTCTTT. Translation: CASSFTRFGANTEAFF.

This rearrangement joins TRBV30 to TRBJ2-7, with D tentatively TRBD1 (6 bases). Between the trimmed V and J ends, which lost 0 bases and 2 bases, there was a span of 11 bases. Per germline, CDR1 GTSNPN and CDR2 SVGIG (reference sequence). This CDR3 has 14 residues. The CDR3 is CAWSVGRGPYEQYF. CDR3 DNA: TGTGCCTGGAGTGTCGGCAGGGGCCCCTACGAGCAGTACTTC.

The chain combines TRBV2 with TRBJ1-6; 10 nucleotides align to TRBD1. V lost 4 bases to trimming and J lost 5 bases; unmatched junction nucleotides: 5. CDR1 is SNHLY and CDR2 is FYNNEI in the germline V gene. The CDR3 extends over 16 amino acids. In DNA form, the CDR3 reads TGTGCCAGCAGTGTGGGACAGGGGCCTAATAATTCACCCCTCCACTTT. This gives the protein CASSVGQGPNNSPLHF. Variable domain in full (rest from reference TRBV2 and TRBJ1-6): EPEVTQTPSHQVTQMGQEVILRCVPISNHLYFYWYRQILGQKVEFLVSFYNNEISEKSEIFDDQFSVERPDGSNFTLKIRSTKLEDSAMYFCASSVGQGPNNSPLHFGNGTRLTVT.